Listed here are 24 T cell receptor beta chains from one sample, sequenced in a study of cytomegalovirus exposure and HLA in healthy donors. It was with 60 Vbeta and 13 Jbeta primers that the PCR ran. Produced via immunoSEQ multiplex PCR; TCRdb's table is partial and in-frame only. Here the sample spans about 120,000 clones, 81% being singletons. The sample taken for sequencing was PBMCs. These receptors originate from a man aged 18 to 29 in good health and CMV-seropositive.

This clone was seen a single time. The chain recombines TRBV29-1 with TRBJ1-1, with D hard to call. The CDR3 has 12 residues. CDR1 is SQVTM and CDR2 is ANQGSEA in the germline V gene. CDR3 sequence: CAWTDLNTEAFF. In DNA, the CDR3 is TGCGCGTGGACGGACTTGAACACTGAAGCTTTCTTT.

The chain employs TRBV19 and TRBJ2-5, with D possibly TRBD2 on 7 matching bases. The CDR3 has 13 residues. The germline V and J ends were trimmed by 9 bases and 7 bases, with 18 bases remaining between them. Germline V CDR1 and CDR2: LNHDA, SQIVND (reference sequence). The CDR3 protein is CASRRGQGGTQYF. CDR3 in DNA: TGTGCCAGCCGGCGGGGGCAGGGAGGGACCCAGTACTTC.

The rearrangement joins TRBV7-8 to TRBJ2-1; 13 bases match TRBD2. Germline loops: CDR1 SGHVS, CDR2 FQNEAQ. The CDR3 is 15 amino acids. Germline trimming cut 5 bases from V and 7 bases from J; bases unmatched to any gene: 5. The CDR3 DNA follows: TGTGCCAGCAGCCCACTAGCGGGAGGGCTTAATGAGCAGTTCTTC. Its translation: CASSPLAGGLNEQFF.

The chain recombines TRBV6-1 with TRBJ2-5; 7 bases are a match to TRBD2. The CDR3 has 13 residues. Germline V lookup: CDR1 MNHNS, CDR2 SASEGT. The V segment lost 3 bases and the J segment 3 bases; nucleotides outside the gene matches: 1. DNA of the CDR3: TGTGCCAGCAGTGACACTAGCGAAGAGACCCAGTACTTC. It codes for CASSDTSEETQYF.

CDR3 coding DNA: TGTGCCAGCTGGGGGGGCGCTGAAGCTTTCTTT. As protein: CASWGGAEAFF. The chain links TRBV25-1 to TRBJ1-1; a possible D gene is TRBD1 (6 bases). This CDR3 region has 11 residues. CDR1 is MGHDK and CDR2 is SYGVNS in the germline V gene. Trimming pared 8 bases from V and 6 bases from J, leaving 10 bases between.

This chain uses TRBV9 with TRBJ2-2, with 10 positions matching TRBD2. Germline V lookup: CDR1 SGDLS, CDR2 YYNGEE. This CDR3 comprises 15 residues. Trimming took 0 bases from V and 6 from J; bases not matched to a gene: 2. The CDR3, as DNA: TGTGCCAGCAGCGTAGGGCTAGCGGGAGCCGGGGAGCTGTTTTTT. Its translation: CASSVGLAGAGELFF.

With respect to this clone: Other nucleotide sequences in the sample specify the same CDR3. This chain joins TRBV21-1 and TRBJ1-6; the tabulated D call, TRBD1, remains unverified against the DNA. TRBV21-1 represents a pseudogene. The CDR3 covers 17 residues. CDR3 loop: CASSKEGAGETNSPLHF. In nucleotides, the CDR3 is TGTGCCAGCAGCAAAGAAGGGGCCGGTGAGACAAATTCACCCCTCCACTTT.

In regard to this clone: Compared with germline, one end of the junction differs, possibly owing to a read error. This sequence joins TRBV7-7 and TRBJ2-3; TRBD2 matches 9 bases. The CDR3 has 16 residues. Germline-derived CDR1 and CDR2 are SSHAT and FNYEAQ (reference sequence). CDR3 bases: TGTGCTAGCAGCCTAACAGCGGGAGGCGGGGCAGATACGCAGTATTTT. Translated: CASSLTAGGGADTQYF.

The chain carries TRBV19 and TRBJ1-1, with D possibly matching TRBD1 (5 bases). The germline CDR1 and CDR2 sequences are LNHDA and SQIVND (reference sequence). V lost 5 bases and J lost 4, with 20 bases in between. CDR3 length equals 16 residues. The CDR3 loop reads CASSGSGGRWATEAFF. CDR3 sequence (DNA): TGTGCCAGTAGTGGTTCCGGGGGTCGGTGGGCCACTGAAGCTTTCTTT.

In DNA form, the CDR3 reads TGTACCCAAGGATACCCGGGACAGGGGGCCCACGAGCAGTACTTC. Its translation is CTQGYPGQGAHEQYF. V and J are TRBV30 and TRBJ2-7; 12 bases are a match to TRBD1. Germline CDR1 reads GTSNPN; CDR2 reads SVGIG (reference sequence). This CDR3 is built from 15 residues.

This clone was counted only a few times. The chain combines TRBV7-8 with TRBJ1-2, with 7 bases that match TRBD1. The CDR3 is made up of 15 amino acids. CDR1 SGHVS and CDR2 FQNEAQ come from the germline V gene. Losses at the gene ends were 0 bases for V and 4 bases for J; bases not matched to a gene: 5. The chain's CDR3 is CASSLASRDSYGYTF. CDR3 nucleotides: TGTGCCAGCAGCTTAGCGAGTCGGGACAGCTATGGCTACACCTTC.

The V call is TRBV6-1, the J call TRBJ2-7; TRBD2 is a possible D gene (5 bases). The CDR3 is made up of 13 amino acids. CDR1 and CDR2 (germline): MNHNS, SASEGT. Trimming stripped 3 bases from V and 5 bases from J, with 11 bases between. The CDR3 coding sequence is TGTGCCAGCAGTGAGTGGGTGGGAGACGAGCAGTACTTC. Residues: CASSEWVGDEQYF.

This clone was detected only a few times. Here the CDR3 reads CASSWGLHGELFF. The CDR3 DNA reads as TGTGCCAGCAGCTGGGGACTTCACGGGGAGCTGTTTTTT. The chain recombines TRBV7-2 with TRBJ2-2; D perhaps matches TRBD2 (6 bases). The V end was cut by 4 bases, the J end by 7 bases, with 10 bases between. CDR1 and CDR2 (germline): SGHTA, FQGNSA. The CDR3 consists of 13 residues.

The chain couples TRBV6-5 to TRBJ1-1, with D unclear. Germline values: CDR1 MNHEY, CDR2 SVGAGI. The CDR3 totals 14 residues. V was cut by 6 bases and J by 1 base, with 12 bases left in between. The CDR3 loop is CASREANRNTEAFF. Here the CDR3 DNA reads TGTGCCAGCAGAGAAGCCAACAGGAACACTGAAGCTTTCTTT.

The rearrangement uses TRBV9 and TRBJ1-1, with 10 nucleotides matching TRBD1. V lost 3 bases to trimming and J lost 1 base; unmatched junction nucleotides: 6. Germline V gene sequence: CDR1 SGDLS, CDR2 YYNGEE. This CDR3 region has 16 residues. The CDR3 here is CASSGDRGSKNTEAFF. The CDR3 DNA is TGTGCCAGCAGCGGGGACAGGGGTTCCAAGAACACTGAAGCTTTCTTT.

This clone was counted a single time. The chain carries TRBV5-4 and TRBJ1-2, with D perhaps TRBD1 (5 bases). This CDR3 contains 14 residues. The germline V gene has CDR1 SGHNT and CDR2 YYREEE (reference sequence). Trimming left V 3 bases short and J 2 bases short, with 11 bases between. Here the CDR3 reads CASSSPGPNYGYTF. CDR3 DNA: TGTGCCAGCAGCTCCCCAGGGCCCAACTATGGCTACACCTTC.

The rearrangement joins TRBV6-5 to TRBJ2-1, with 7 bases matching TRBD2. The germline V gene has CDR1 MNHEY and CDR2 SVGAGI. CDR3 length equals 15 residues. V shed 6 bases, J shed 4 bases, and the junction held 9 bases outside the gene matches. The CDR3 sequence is CASSNRGDRYNEQFF. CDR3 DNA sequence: TGTGCCAGCAGCAACCGGGGGGATAGATACAATGAGCAGTTCTTC.

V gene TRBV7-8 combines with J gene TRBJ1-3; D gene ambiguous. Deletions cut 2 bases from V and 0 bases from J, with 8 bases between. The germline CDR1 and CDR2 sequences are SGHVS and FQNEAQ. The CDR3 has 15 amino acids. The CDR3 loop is CASSLYESSGNTIYF. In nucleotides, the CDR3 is TGTGCCAGCAGCTTATATGAGAGCTCTGGAAACACCATATATTTT. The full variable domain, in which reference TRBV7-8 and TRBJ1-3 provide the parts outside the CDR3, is GAGVSQSPRYKVAKRGQDVALRCDPISGHVSLFWYQQALGQGPEFLTYFQNEAQLDKSGLPSDRFFAERPEGSVSTLKIQRTQQEDSAVYLCASSLYESSGNTIYFGEGSWLTVV.

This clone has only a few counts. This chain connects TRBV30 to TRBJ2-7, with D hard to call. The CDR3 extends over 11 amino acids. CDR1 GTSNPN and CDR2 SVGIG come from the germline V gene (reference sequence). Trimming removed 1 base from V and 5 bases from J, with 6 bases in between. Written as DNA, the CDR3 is TGTGCCTGGAGTGAGGCGGACGAGCAGTACTTC. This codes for CAWSEADEQYF.

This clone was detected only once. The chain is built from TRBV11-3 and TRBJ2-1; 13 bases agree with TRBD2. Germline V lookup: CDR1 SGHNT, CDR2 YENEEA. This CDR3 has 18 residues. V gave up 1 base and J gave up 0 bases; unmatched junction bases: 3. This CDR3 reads CASSLGLAGGSSYNEQFF. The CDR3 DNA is TGTGCCAGCAGCTTAGGACTAGCGGGGGGAAGCTCCTACAATGAGCAGTTCTTC.

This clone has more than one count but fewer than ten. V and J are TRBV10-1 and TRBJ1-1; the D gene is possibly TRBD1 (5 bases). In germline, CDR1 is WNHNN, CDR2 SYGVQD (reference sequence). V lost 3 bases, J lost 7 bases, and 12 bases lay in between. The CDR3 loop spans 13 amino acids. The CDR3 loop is CASSDLRVIEAFF. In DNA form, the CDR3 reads TGCGCCAGCAGTGATCTCAGGGTGATTGAAGCTTTCTTT.

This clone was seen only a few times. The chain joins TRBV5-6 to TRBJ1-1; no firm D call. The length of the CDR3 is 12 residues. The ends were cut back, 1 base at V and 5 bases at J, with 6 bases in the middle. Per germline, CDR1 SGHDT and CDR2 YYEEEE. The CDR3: CASSLRETEAFF. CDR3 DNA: TGTGCCAGCAGCTTGAGAGAGACTGAAGCTTTCTTT. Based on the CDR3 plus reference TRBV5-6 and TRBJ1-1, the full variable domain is DAGVTQSPTHLIKTRGQQVTLRCSPKSGHDTVSWYQQALGQGPQFIFQYYEEEERQRGNFPDRFSGHQFPNYSSELNVNALLLGDSALYLCASSLRETEAFFGQGTRLTVV.

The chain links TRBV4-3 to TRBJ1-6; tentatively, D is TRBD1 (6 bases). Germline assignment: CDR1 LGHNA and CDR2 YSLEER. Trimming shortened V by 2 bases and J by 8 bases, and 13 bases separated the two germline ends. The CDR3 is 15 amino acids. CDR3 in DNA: TGCGCCAGCAGCCAATCTCAGGGGACGGATTCACCCCTCCACTTT. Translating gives CASSQSQGTDSPLHF.

CDR3 DNA sequence: TGTGCCAGCAGTGAAAGGGGACCGGGACAGGGGAATTCACCCCTCCACTTT. Its protein product is CASSERGPGQGNSPLHF. The chain is built from TRBV6-1 and TRBJ1-6, with TRBD1 matching 10 bases. V lost 2 bases to trimming and J lost 7 bases; unmatched junction nucleotides: 8. CDR3 length: 17 amino acids. The germline V gene has CDR1 MNHNS and CDR2 SASEGT.